The following is a T cell receptor beta chain sequence with its context. Its antigen is not known. The sample belongs to a study of PD-1 blockade in classical Hodgkin lymphoma. The overall study: Patients got intravenous nivolumab 3 mg/kg every 2 weeks.

Sample time point: cycle 4 day 1 (C4D1), after 5 to 7 weeks of nivolumab. Every patient relapsed after autologous stem cell transplantation, and brentuximab vedotin exposure varied. Best responses were complete response, partial response or progressive disease. TCRdb keeps only in-frame clones here, not all; method: immunoSEQ multiplex PCR. This table holds nearly 25,000 clones, around 74% found once. There are 16 residues in the CDR3. Trimming removed 2 bases from V and 4 bases from J, with 15 bases in between. CDR1 and CDR2 (germline): MNHEY, SMNVEV (reference sequence). Study-level findings and limits: Those achieving complete response showed baseline diversity like newly diagnosed patients. CD4+ TCR diversity, unlike CD8+, climbed significantly by C4D1.

This receptor was taken from a human donor with classical Hodgkin lymphoma. The sequencing here drew on peripheral blood mononuclear cells (PBMCs), taken before the fourth cycle of nivolumab. The gene calls are TRBV27 and TRBJ2-1, with D perhaps TRBD2 (6 bases). CDR3 region: CASSLHFGLSYNEQFF. The CDR3 DNA is TGTGCCAGCAGTTTACATTTTGGACTAAGTTACAATGAGCAGTTCTTC.